The rows below give T cell receptor beta chains drawn from one sample of a study of T cell changes during pregnancy in multiple sclerosis. Some clones are missing from TCRdb's copy, which holds only in-frame ones; the method was immunoSEQ multiplex PCR. This table has some 140,000 clones, about 95% appearing once. The material was peripheral blood, obtained after pregnancy. All receptors come from a female donor with multiple sclerosis, enrolled in a pregnancy study. Both conserved end residues are part of each CDR3. D genes are given only for firm matches.

V	D	J	CDR3
TRBV6-1	TRBD1	TRBJ2-1	CASSEQGASVREQFF
TRBV7-8	.	TRBJ2-1	CASSYSDSYNEQFF
TRBV2	TRBD1	TRBJ2-3	CASTGTGGFLSTDTQYF
TRBV27	TRBD1	TRBJ2-7	CASSYGQGYEQYF
TRBV5-6	.	TRBJ2-1	CASGREPLYNEQFF
TRBV21-1	.	TRBJ1-1	CASSTGQGHTEAFF
TRBV25-1	TRBD2	TRBJ2-2	CASWEGTGELFF
TRBV15	.	TRBJ2-1	CATSRDRVYNEQFF
TRBV7-3	.	TRBJ2-1	CASSPTGTDSYNEQFF
TRBV5-6	.	TRBJ2-1	CASSLGAGISYNEQFF
TRBV10-3	.	TRBJ2-7	CAISEPVGASYEQYF
TRBV11-2	TRBD2	TRBJ2-7	CASSPQPAGGSYEQYF
TRBV6-1	TRBD1	TRBJ1-5	CASSVRTGGNQPQHF
TRBV27	.	TRBJ1-2	CASSLASPVSVGRGNYGYTF
TRBV6-1	.	TRBJ1-5	CASSEGPTGPGSNQPQHF
TRBV6-5	TRBD1	TRBJ2-4	CASSQGTGGGIQYF
TRBV6-6	.	TRBJ2-2	CASSPQGGELFF
TRBV19	TRBD1	TRBJ1-1	CASSLQGVHTEAFF
TRBV18	.	TRBJ2-7	CASSDFSGGSYEQYF
TRBV6-5	.	TRBJ2-1	CASSYSTLAMNNEQFF
TRBV5-8	.	TRBJ2-2	CASRPQATNTGELFF
TRBV6-5	TRBD1	TRBJ2-2	CASSYSRGYGELFF
TRBV7-9	TRBD2	TRBJ2-4	CASSSASGVKNIQYF
TRBV18	TRBD1	TRBJ1-2	CASSPGIIGQGSGHGYTF
TRBV10-3	TRBD1	TRBJ2-5	CAISEGTGPQGETQYF
TRBV10-1	TRBD2	TRBJ2-2	CASSEPPGLADPPNLGELFF
TRBV9	.	TRBJ2-5	CASSVGVPGETQYF
TRBV6-5	.	TRBJ2-7	CASSPWTGHYEQYF
TRBV19	TRBD2	TRBJ2-2	CASSMGGLVNTGELFF
TRBV2	TRBD1	TRBJ1-2	CASRWDRDYGYTF
TRBV7-9	TRBD2	TRBJ2-7	CASSLSSGPYEQYF
TRBV6-1	.	TRBJ2-7	CASSLSRGPSYEQYF